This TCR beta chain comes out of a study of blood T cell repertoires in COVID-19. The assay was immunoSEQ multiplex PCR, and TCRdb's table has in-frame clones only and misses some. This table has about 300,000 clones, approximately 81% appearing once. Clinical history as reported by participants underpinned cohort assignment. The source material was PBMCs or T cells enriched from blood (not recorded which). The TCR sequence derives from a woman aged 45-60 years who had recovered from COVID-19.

The CDR3 coding sequence is TGTGCCAGCAGCTTAGTGGCAGGGTCAAATGAAAAACTGTTTTTT. Amino acids: CASSLVAGSNEKLFF. The chain is built from TRBV7-6 and TRBJ1-4; tentative D call: TRBD1 (5 bases). CDR1 is SGHVS, CDR2 FNYEAQ, per germline. V lost 1 base and J lost 5, with 11 bases in between. This CDR3 has 15 residues.